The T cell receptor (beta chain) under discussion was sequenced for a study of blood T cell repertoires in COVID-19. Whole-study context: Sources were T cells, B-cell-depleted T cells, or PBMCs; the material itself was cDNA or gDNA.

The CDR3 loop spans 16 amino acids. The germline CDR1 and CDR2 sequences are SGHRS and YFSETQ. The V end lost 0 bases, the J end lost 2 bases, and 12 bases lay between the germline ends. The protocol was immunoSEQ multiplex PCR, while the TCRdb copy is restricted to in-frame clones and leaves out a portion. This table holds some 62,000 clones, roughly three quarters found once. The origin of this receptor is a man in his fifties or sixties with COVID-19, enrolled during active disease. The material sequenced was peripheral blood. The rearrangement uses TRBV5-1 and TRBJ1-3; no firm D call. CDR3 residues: CASSLVAFNPGNTIYF. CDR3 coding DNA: TGCGCCAGCAGCTTGGTGGCTTTCAATCCTGGAAACACCATATATTTT.